This T cell receptor beta chain is from a study of blood T cells in healthy people across ages. Primed by a sample-barcoded 5' primer and a J-beta primer mix, a second PCR proceeded for about 6 to 11 cycles. TCRdb itself ran the 5' RACE reads through MiXCR, one entry per CDR3 protein. The table lists about 760,000 distinct CDR3 sequences, around three fifths of them singletons. Researchers report isolating at least 6.5 million PBMCs per sample. The CDR3 totals 17 residues. The V and J ends lost 4 bases and 4 bases, in that order; junction bases with no gene match: 13. Germline CDR1 and CDR2: SGHTA and FQGNSA.

The sequence came from a middle-aged man in good health. V is TRBV7-2 and J is TRBJ1-1; 9 bases are shared with TRBD1. Material: blood. CDR3 loop: CASSSPDRGGGGTEAFF. CDR3 nucleotides: TGTGCCAGCAGCTCCCCGGACAGGGGCGGTGGGGGCACTGAAGCTTTCTTT.